This entry describes one T cell receptor (beta chain). Method: immunoSEQ multiplex PCR; TCRdb's copy keeps in-frame clones and lacks some. The profile shows 100,000 to 150,000 clones, roughly 85% of them singletons. The data were obtained in a study of blood T cell repertoires in COVID-19. Looking at the study overall: Samples came from the United States, Italy and Spain, spanning acute and convalescent COVID-19.

The CDR3 totals 15 residues. The germline V and J ends were trimmed by 3 bases and 0 bases, with 12 bases remaining between them. Germline CDR1 is SGDLS and CDR2 is YYNGEE. The chain recombines TRBV9 with TRBJ1-1; no firm D call. The clonotype originates from a woman of 80 years or more with acute or convalescent COVID-19. Input material: peripheral blood. The CDR3 sequence is CASSAQPGLNTEAFF. The CDR3, as DNA: TGTGCCAGCAGCGCCCAACCGGGATTGAACACTGAAGCTTTCTTT.